This TCR beta chain originates from a study of T-cell memory formation after mild COVID-19. Study outcomes and limitations: Contracting CD4+ clones lay largely in CM and EM, with CD8+ ones residing in EMRA.

UMIs and sample barcodes were carried by the TCR alpha and TCR beta cDNA libraries that 5'RACE produced using constant-segment primers. TCRdb redid the calling of the 5' RACE reads with MiXCR, one entry per CDR3 protein. Here the sample spans about 160,000 distinct CDR3 sequences, 25% to 40% being singletons. V was cut by 4 bases and J by 6 bases, with 14 bases left in between. In germline, CDR1 is SGHRS, CDR2 YFSETQ. The CDR3 contains 13 residues. To note about this clonotype: As yet, its antigen is unknown.

The rearrangement uses TRBV5-1 and TRBJ2-7; unclear D gene. The sequenced material came from PBMCs or a T cell subset sorted from them (not recorded which). This receptor was obtained from an adult woman who had mild COVID-19 (a few samples of this study predate the infection). Cell type and time point are not known. The CDR3 reads CASSQPRASEQYF. The CDR3 DNA reads TGCGCCAGCAGCCAACCACGGGCCAGCGAGCAGTACTTC.